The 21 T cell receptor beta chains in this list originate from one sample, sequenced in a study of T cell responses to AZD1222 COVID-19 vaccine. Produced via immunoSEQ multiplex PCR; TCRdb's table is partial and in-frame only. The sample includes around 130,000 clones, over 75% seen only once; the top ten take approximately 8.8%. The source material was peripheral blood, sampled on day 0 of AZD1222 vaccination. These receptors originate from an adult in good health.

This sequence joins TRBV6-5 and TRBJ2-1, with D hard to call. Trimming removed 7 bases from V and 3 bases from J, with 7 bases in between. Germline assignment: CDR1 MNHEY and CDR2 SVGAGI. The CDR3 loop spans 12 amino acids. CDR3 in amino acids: CASTPFYNEQFF. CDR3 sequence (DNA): TGTGCCAGCACGCCCTTCTACAATGAGCAGTTCTTC.

CDR3: CASSAHGGNTIYF. The DNA of the CDR3 is TGTGCCAGCAGCGCCCATGGTGGAAACACCATATATTTT. The rearrangement links TRBV9 to TRBJ1-3; D gene ambiguous. Per the germline V gene, CDR1 is SGDLS and CDR2 is YYNGEE. V lost 3 bases, J lost 3 bases, and 7 bases lay in between. The CDR3 covers 13 residues.

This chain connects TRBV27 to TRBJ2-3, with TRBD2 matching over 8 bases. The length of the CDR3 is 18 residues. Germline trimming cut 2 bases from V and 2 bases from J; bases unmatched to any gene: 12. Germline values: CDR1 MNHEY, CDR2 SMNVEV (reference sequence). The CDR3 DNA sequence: TGTGCCAGCAGTTTAAAGTTTCGCGGCGGGAGGCCCACAGATACGCAGTATTTT. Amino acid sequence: CASSLKFRGGRPTDTQYF.

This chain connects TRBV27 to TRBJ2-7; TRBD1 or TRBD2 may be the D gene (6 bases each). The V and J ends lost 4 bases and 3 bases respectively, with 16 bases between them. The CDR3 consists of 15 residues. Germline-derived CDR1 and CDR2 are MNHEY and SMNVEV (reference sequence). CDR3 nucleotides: TGTGCCAGCAGTTACTCCGGGGGCCCGATCTACGAGCAGTACTTC. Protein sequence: CASSYSGGPIYEQYF.

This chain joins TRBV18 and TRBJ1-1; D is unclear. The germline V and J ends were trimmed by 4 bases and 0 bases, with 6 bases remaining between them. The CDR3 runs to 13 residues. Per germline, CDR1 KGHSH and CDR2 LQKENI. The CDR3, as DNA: TGTGCCAGCTCACAGACCGTGAACACTGAAGCTTTCTTT. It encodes CASSQTVNTEAFF.

CDR3 amino acids: CASSQNQGNSPLHF. CDR3 sequence (DNA): TGTGCCAGCAGCCAAAACCAGGGGAATTCACCCCTCCACTTT. This chain uses TRBV3-1 (or the pseudogene TRBV3-2) with TRBJ1-6; the D gene is possibly TRBD1 (6 bases). Trimming shortened V by 2 bases and J by 7 bases, and 9 bases separated the two germline ends. The length of the CDR3 is 14 residues. Germline CDR1 reads LGHDT; CDR2 reads YNNKEL (reference sequence).

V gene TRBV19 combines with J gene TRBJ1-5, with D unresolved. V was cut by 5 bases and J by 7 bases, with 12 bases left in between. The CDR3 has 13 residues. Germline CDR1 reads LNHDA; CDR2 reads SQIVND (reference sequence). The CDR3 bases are TGTGCCAGTAGTCACTCCCAGCGGCAGCCCCAGCATTTT. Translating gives CASSHSQRQPQHF.

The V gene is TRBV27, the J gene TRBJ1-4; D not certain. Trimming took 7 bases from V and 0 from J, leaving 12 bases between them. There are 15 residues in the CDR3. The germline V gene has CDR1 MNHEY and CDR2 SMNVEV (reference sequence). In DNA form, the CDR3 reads TGTGCCAGCAAACGGCAGTCAGCAACTAATGAAAAACTGTTTTTT. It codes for CASKRQSATNEKLFF.

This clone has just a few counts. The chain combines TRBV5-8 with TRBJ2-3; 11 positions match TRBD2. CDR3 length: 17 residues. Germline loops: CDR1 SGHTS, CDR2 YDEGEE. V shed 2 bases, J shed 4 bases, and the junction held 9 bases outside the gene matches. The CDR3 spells CASSLLLAGDKSDTQYF. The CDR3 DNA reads TGTGCCAGCAGCTTATTACTAGCGGGAGATAAGTCAGATACGCAGTATTTT.

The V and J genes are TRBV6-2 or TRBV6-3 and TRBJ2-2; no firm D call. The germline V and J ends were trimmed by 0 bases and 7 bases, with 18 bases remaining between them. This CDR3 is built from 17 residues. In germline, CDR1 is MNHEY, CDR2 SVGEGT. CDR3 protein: CASSYSEWTSRVGELFF. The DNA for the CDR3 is TGTGCCAGCAGTTACTCCGAGTGGACCTCTCGGGTCGGGGAGCTGTTTTTT.

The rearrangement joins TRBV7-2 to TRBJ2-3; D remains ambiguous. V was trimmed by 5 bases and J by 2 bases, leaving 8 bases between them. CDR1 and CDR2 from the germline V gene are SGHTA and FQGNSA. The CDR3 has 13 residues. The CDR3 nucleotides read TGTGCCAGCAGCCCACGAATCACAGATACGCAGTATTTT. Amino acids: CASSPRITDTQYF.

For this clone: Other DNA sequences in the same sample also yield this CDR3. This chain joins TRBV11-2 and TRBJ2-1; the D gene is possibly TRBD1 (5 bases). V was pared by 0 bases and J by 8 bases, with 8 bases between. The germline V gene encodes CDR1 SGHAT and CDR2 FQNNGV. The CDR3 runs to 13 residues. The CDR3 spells CASSLDLGDEQFF. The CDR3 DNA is TGTGCCAGCAGCTTAGATTTAGGGGATGAGCAGTTCTTC.

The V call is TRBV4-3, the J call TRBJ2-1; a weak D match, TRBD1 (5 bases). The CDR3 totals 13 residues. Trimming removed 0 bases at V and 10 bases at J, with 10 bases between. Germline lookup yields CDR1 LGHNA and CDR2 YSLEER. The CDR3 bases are TGCGCCAGCAGCCAAGATGGGGCAGGGGAGCAGTTCTTC. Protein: CASSQDGAGEQFF.

CDR3 nucleotides: TGTGCCAGCAGCGTCCACCTCATGAACACTGAAGCTTTCTTT. Its protein is CASSVHLMNTEAFF. J is TRBJ1-1 and V is TRBV9; D is unclear. The V and J ends lost 2 bases and 0 bases respectively, with 8 bases between them. The germline V gene has CDR1 SGDLS and CDR2 YYNGEE. The CDR3 consists of 14 residues.

The CDR3 loop reads CASSPRTGSTRNQPQHF. Here the CDR3 DNA reads TGTGCCAGCAGTCCCCGGACAGGGAGCACACGGAATCAGCCCCAGCATTTT. This rearrangement joins TRBV6-6 to TRBJ1-5, with TRBD1 matching over 8 bases. Germline CDR1 is MNHNY and CDR2 is SVGAGI (reference sequence). The CDR3 consists of 17 residues. With V trimmed by 5 bases and J by 4 bases, 13 bases remained unmatched.

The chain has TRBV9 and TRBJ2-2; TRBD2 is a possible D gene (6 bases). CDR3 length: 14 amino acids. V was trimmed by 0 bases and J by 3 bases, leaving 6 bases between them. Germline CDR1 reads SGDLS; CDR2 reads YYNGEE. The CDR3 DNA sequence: TGTGCCAGCAGCGTAGGGGGGGACACCGGGGAGCTGTTTTTT. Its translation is CASSVGGDTGELFF.

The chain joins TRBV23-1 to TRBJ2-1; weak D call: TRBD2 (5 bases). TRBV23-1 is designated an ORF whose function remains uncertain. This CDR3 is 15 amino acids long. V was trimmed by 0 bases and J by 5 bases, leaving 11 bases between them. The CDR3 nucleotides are TGCGCCAGCAGTCAATCAACCAGCGGAAACAATGAGCAGTTCTTC. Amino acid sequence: CASSQSTSGNNEQFF.

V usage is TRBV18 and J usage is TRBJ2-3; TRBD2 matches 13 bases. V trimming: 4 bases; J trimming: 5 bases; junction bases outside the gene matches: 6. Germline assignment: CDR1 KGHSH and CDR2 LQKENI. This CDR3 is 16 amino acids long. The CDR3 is CASSRRLAGGVDTQYF. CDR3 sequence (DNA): TGTGCCAGCTCACGCCGACTAGCGGGAGGCGTAGATACGCAGTATTTT.

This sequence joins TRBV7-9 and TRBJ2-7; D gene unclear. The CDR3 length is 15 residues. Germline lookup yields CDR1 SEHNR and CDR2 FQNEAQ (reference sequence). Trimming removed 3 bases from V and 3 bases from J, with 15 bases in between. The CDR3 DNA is TGTGCCAGCAGCTTCGGCCCGGGTAACCTCTACGAGCAGTACTTC. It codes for CASSFGPGNLYEQYF.

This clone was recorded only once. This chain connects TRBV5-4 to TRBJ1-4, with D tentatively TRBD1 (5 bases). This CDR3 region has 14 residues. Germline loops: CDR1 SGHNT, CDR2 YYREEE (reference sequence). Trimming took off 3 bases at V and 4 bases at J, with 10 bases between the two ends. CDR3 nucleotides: TGTGCCAGCAGCTACGGGGGAGATAATGAAAAACTGTTTTTT. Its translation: CASSYGGDNEKLFF.

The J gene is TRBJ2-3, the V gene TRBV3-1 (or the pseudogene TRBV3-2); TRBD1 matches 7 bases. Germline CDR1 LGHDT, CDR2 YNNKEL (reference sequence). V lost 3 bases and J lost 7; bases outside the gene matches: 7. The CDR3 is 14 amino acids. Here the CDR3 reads CASSQDRKFHTQYF. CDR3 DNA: TGTGCCAGCAGCCAGGACAGGAAATTCCATACGCAGTATTTT.